Included here is one TCR beta chain sequence, with context. The ends lost 3 bases at V and 10 bases at J; junction bases unmatched: 16. This CDR3 contains 18 residues. Germline V CDR1 and CDR2: MGHDK, SYGVNS. The sample originates from a study of blood T cell repertoires in COVID-19. Assay: immunoSEQ multiplex PCR; the TCRdb copy retains only in-frame clones and omits some. The sample has more than 85,000 clones; around 83% are singletons. The clonotype originates from a man aged 55 to 70 with acute or convalescent COVID-19. Input material: peripheral blood. The V gene is TRBV25-1, the J gene TRBJ2-1, with 12 nucleotides matching TRBD1. This CDR3 is CASSELGKPGQGAGEQFF. CDR3 DNA: TGTGCCAGCAGTGAGTTAGGCAAACCGGGACAGGGGGCAGGGGAGCAGTTCTTC.